This is a list of T cell receptor beta chains from one sample in a study of cytomegalovirus exposure and HLA in healthy donors. Profiling relied on immunoSEQ multiplex PCR, and the TCRdb table lists in-frame clones only, not all of them. Of about 150,000 clones in the sample, around 75% were seen once. Sequencing input: PBMCs. The origin of the receptors is a man aged 25 to 40 in good health and CMV-seropositive. Both conserved end residues are part of each CDR3. A D gene is named only where the DNA matches it firmly. Not every row has a clone size; where given, it reads once, few, many or a size class.

j_gene | v_gene | abundance | d_gene | CDR3nt | CDR3aa
TRBJ2-1 | TRBV4-2 | - | - | TGTGCCAGCAGCCAAGAGTGGGGGGACTACAATGAGCAGTTCTTC | CASSQEWGDYNEQFF
TRBJ2-7 | TRBV6-6 | few | TRBD2 | TGTGCCAGCAGACTCGGGACTAGCGGCTCCTACGAGCAGTACTTC | CASRLGTSGSYEQYF
TRBJ1-1 | TRBV18 | - | - | TGTGCCAGCTGTAAAGGGGGTAAAACTGAAGCTTTCTTT | CASCKGGKTEAFF
TRBJ2-5 | TRBV6-5 | - | TRBD1 | TGTGCCAGCAGTCCCCCAGGGGGCGCGCAGACCCAGTACTTC | CASSPPGGAQTQYF
TRBJ2-2 | TRBV6-5 | - | - | TGTGCCAGCAGTATCCGTACGAACACCGGGGAGCTGTTTTTT | CASSIRTNTGELFF
TRBJ1-6 | TRBV6-5 | few | - | TGTGCCAGTCTACGAGACAGATCTAATTCACCCCTCCACTTT | CASLRDRSNSPLHF
TRBJ1-1 | TRBV10-3 | - | - | TGTGCCATCAGTGAACAGGGCTCGTACACTGAAGCTTTCTTT | CAISEQGSYTEAFF
TRBJ1-6 | TRBV6-5 | - | TRBD1 | TGTGCCAGCAGTTCCTGGACAGGGGGCTATTCACCCCTCCACTTT | CASSSWTGGYSPLHF
TRBJ2-5 | TRBV29-1 | - | TRBD2 | TGCAGCGTTGAAGGGGATAGCGGGAGGGCCTGGTTAGGGGAGACCCAGTACTTC | CSVEGDSGRAWLGETQYF
TRBJ1-4 | TRBV25-1 | - | TRBD1 | TGTGCCAGCAGTGACGACAGGGTGGGGGAAAAACTGTTTTTT | CASSDDRVGEKLFF
TRBJ1-1 | TRBV30 | - | - | TGTGCCTGGAGCGCAGGGCAGAACACTGAAGCTTTCTTT | CAWSAGQNTEAFF
TRBJ2-5 | TRBV6-1 | - | TRBD2 | TGTGCCAGCAGTAGGACTAGCGGGGCTCAAGAGACCCAGTACTTC | CASSRTSGAQETQYF
TRBJ1-3 | TRBV29-1 | - | - | TGCAGCGTTGGGAGCTCTGGAAACACCATATATTTT | CSVGSSGNTIYF
TRBJ2-7 | TRBV6-1 | - | TRBD1 | TGTGCCAGCCTAAGGGGGCTGAACTCCTACGAGCAGTACTTC | CASLRGLNSYEQYF
TRBJ2-1 | TRBV5-6 | - | - | TGTGCCAGCAGCCTCCCGCCCAGCAATGAGCAGTTCTTC | CASSLPPSNEQFF
TRBJ1-2 | TRBV9 | - | - | TGTGCCAGCAGCGTAGGGACAGCGGGGGACTATGGCTACACCTTC | CASSVGTAGDYGYTF
TRBJ2-7 | TRBV27 | - | TRBD2 | TGTGCCAGCAGTTCCCCTAGCGGGAGGGCCTACGAGCAGTACTTC | CASSSPSGRAYEQYF